The 3 T cell receptor beta chains below were found in one sample sequenced in a study of cytomegalovirus exposure and HLA in healthy donors. The PCR used 60 Vbeta and 13 Jbeta primers. Method: immunoSEQ multiplex PCR; TCRdb's copy keeps in-frame clones and lacks some. The sample consists of 130,000 or so clones, around 86% of them appearing once. Input material: PBMCs. These receptors were obtained from a man younger than 40 in good health and CMV-seronegative.

The table lists this clone with a few counts. This chain joins TRBV7-8 and TRBJ1-5; TRBD1 aligns across 9 bases. This CDR3 contains 15 residues. The junction had 8 bases not matched to a gene; V was cut back by 5 bases and J by 6 bases. Germline lookup yields CDR1 SGHVS and CDR2 FQNEAQ. CDR3 sequence: CASSAYRGRGQPQHF. The CDR3 DNA sequence: TGTGCCAGCAGCGCGTACAGGGGGCGCGGTCAGCCCCAGCATTTT.

This chain links TRBV6-6 with TRBJ2-7; possibly TRBD1 for D (6 bases). The CDR3 has 14 residues. Germline CDR1 and CDR2: MNHNY and SVGAGI (reference sequence). The V gene lost 5 bases and the J gene lost 1 base, with 12 bases spanning the gap. CDR3 sequence reads: CASSLNRVSYEQYF. The CDR3 DNA reads as TGTGCCAGCAGTCTAAACAGGGTTTCCTACGAGCAGTACTTC.

The chain recombines TRBV5-1 with TRBJ2-5; a possible D gene is TRBD2 (7 bases). CDR1 SGHRS and CDR2 YFSETQ come from the germline V gene. Deletions cut 0 bases from V and 5 bases from J, with 11 bases between. The CDR3 spans 14 residues. This CDR3 is CASSLAGGGETQYF. The CDR3 nucleotides are TGCGCCAGCAGCTTGGCGGGGGGCGGGGAGACCCAGTACTTC.